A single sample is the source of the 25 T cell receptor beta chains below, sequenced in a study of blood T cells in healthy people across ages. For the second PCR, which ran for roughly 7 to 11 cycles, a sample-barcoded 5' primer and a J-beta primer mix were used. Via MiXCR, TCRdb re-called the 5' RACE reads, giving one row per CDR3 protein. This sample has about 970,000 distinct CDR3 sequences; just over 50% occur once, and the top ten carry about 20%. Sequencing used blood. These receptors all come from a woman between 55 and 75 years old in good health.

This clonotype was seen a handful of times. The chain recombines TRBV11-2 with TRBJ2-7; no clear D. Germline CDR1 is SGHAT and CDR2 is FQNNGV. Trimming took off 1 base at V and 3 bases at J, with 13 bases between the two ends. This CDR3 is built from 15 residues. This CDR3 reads CASSLGGRSYYEQYF. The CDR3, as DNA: TGTGCCAGCAGCTTAGGAGGTCGGAGCTACTACGAGCAGTACTTC. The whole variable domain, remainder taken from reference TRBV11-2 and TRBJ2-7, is EAGVAQSPRYKIIEKRQSVAFWCNPISGHATLYWYQQILGQGPKLLIQFQNNGVVDDSQLPKDRFSAERLKGVDSTLKIQPAKLEDSAVYLCASSLGGRSYYEQYFGPGTRLTVT.

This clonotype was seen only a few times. The CDR3 is CSARGLAGGTSDYEQYF. In DNA form, the CDR3 reads TGCAGTGCTAGGGGACTAGCGGGAGGTACGTCGGACTACGAGCAGTACTTC. This sequence joins TRBV20-1 and TRBJ2-7; 15 bases line up with TRBD2. Germline CDR1 reads DFQATT; CDR2 reads SNEGSKA (reference sequence). The CDR3 covers 17 residues. Germline trimming cut 3 bases from V and 3 bases from J; bases unmatched to any gene: 9.

The CDR3 nucleotides are TGCGCCAGCAGCCCATGGACTAGCGACACAGATACGCAGTATTTT. It yields the protein CASSPWTSDTDTQYF. J is TRBJ2-3 and V is TRBV5-1, with 9 bases fitting TRBD2. The germline CDR1 and CDR2 sequences are SGHRS and YFSETQ. Trimming cost V 4 bases and J 2 bases; bases outside gene matches: 5. The CDR3 is made up of 15 amino acids.

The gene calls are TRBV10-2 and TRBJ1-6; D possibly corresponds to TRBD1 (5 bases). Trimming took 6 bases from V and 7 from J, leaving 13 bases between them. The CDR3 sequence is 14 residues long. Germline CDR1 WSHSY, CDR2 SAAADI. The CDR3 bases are TGCGCCAGCAGCCAACCTGGGGCAAATTCACCCCTCCACTTT. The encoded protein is CASSQPGANSPLHF.

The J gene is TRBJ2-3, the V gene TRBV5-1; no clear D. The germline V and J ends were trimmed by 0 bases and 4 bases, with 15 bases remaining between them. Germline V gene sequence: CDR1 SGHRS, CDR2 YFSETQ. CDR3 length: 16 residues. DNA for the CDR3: TGCGCCAGCAGCTTGGTTCCCCAAAGGACCCCAGATACGCAGTATTTT. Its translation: CASSLVPQRTPDTQYF.

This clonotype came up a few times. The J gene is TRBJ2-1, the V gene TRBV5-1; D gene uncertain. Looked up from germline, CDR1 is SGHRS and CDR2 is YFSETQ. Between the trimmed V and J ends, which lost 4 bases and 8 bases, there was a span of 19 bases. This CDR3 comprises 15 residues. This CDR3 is CASSLSLVRKYEQFF. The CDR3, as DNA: TGCGCCAGCAGCCTGAGCCTAGTTCGGAAGTATGAGCAGTTCTTC.

The CDR3: CASSQVRISPDEQYF. The CDR3 DNA reads as TGTGCCAGCAGCCAAGTTCGGATCTCCCCCGACGAGCAGTACTTC. V usage is TRBV4-2 and J usage is TRBJ2-5; unclear D gene. The closer fit of TRBJ2-7 to the DNA end suggests the J call may be wrong. The CDR3 contains 15 residues. Germline V gives CDR1 LGHNA, CDR2 YNFKEQ.

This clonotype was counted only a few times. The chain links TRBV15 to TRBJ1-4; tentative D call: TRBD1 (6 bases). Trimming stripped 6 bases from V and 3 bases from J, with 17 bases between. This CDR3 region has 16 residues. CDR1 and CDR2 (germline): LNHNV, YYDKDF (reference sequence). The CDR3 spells CATSPDRNRANEKLFF. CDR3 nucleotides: TGTGCCACCAGTCCAGACAGGAACAGGGCTAATGAAAAACTGTTTTTT.

The CDR3 is CSVEEPRTLRVPDTQYF. In nucleotides, the CDR3 is TGCAGCGTTGAAGAGCCCCGGACCCTCAGGGTCCCAGATACGCAGTATTTT. The chain has TRBV29-1 and TRBJ2-3, with TRBD1 as a possible D gene (5 bases). Germline V CDR1 and CDR2: SQVTM, ANQGSEA. Trimming removed 0 bases from V and 4 bases from J, with 20 bases in between. CDR3 size: 17 residues.

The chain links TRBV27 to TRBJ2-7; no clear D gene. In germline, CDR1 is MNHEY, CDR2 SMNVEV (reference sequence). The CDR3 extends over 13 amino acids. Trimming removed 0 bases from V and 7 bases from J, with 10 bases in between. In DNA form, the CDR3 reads TGTGCCAGCAGTTTATCAGGGTTACTAGAGCAGTACTTC. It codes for CASSLSGLLEQYF.

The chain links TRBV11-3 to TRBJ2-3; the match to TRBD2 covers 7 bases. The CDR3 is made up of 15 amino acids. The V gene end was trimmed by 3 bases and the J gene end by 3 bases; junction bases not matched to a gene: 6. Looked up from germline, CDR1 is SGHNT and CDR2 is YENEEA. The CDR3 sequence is CASSLGEGATDTQYF. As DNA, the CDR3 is TGTGCCAGCAGCTTGGGGGAGGGCGCAACAGATACGCAGTATTTT. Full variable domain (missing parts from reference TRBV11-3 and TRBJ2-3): EAGVVQSPRYKIIEKKQPVAFWCNPISGHNTLYWYLQNLGQGPELLIRYENEEAVDDSQLPKDRFSAERLKGVDSTLKIQPAELGDSAVYLCASSLGEGATDTQYFGPGTRLTVL.

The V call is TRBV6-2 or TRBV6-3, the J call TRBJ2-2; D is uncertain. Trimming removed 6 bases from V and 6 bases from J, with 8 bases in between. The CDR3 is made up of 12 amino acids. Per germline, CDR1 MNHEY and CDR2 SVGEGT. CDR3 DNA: TGTGCCAGCAGATTTAGTCCCGGGGAGCTGTTTTTT. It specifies CASRFSPGELFF.

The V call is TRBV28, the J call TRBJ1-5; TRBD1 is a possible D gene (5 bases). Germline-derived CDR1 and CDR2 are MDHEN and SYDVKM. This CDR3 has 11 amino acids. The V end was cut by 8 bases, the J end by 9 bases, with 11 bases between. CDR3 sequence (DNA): TGTGCCAGCTATGGTGGGGGGCCCCAGCATTTT. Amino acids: CASYGGGPQHF.

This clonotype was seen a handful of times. CDR3 DNA: TGTGCCAGCAGCCCCGGTACCAAAAACATTCAGTACTTC. It is translated as CASSPGTKNIQYF. The chain has TRBV12-3 or TRBV12-4 and TRBJ2-4; D is ambiguous. This CDR3 has 13 amino acids. V lost 6 bases to trimming and J lost 2 bases, with 8 bases between them.

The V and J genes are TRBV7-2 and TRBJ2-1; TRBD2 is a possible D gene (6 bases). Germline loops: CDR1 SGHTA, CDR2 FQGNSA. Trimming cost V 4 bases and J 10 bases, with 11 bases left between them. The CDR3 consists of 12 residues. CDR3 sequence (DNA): TGTGCCAGCAGCTCCCGACTAGAGGAGCAGTTCTTC. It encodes CASSSRLEEQFF.

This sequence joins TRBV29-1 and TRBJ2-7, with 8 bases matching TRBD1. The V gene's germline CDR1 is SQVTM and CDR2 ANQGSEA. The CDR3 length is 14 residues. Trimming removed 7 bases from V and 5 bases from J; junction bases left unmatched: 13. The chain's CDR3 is CSASRGQENHEQYF. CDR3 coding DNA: TGCAGCGCCTCCCGGGGACAGGAGAACCACGAGCAGTACTTC.

The CDR3 spells CASSEMVDPFF. The CDR3 nucleotides read TGTGCCAGCAGTGAAATGGTCGATCCTTTCTTT. The J gene is TRBJ1-1, the V gene TRBV6-4; D not resolved. V lost 3 bases to trimming and J lost 12 bases, with 11 bases between them. The CDR3 runs 11 residues. Germline lookup yields CDR1 MRHNA and CDR2 SNTAGT.

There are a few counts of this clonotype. The CDR3 DNA follows: TGTGCCAGCAGTTTTCTGGCCTACGAGCAGTACTTC. Translation: CASSFLAYEQYF. The chain recombines TRBV12-3 or TRBV12-4 with TRBJ2-7; the D is unclear. V dropped 3 bases and J dropped 2 bases, with 5 bases sitting between them. The CDR3 runs to 12 residues.

The CDR3 loop reads CASRIGIGVSRTDTQYF. The CDR3 DNA is TGTGCCAGCAGGATAGGGATCGGGGTAAGTCGGACAGATACGCAGTATTTT. The rearrangement uses TRBV6-1 and TRBJ2-3; a possible D gene is TRBD2 (5 bases). This CDR3 spans 17 amino acids. Trimming left V 6 bases short and J 3 bases short, with 22 bases between. Germline V gives CDR1 MNHNS, CDR2 SASEGT.

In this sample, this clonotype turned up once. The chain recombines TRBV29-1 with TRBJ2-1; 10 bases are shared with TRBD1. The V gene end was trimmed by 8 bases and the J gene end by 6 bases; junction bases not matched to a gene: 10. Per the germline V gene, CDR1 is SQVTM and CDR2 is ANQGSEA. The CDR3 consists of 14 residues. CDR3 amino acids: CSTQKRTGGNEQFF. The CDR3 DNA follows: TGCAGCACCCAAAAACGGACAGGGGGCAATGAGCAGTTCTTC.

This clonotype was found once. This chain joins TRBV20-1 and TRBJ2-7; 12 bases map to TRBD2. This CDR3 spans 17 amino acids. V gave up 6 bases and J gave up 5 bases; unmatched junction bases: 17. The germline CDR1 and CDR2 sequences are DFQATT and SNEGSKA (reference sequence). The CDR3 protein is CSAPGDGKTSGRNEQYF. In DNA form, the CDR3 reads TGCAGTGCACCCGGGGACGGGAAGACTAGCGGGAGAAACGAGCAGTACTTC.

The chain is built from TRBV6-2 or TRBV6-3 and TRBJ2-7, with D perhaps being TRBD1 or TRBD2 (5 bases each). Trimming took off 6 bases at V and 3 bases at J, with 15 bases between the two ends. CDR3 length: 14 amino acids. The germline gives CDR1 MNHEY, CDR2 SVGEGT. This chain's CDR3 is CASRRTGRGYEQYF. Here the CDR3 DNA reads TGTGCCAGCAGACGAACGGGACGAGGCTACGAGCAGTACTTC.

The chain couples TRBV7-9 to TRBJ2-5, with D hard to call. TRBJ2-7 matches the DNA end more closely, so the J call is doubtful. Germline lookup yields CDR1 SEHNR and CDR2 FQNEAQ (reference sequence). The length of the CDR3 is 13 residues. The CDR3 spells CASGRSQEYEQYF. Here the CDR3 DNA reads TGTGCCAGCGGCAGAAGTCAGGAGTACGAGCAGTACTTC.

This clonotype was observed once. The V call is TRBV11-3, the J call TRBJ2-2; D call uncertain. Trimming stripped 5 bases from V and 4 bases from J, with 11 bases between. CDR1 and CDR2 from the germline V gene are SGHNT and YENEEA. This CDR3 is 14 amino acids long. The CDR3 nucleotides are TGTGCCAGCAGCCCCGAGCCGATCACCGGGGAGCTGTTTTTT. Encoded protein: CASSPEPITGELFF.

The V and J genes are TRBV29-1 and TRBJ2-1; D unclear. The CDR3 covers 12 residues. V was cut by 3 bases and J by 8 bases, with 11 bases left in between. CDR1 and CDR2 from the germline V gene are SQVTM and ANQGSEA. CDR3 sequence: CSVEGRIYEQFF. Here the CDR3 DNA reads TGCAGCGTTGAGGGCCGGATCTATGAGCAGTTCTTC.